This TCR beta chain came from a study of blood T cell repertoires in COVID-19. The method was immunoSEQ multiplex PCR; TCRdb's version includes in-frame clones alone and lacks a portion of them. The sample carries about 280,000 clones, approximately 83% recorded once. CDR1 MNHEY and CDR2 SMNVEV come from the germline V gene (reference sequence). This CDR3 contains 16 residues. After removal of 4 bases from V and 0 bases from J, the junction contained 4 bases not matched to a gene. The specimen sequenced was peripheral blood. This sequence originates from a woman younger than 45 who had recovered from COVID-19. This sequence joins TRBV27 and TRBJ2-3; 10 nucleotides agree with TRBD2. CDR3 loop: CASSSLAGVSTDTQYF. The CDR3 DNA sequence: TGTGCCAGCAGTTCCCTAGCGGGGGTAAGCACAGATACGCAGTATTTT.